The 16 T cell receptor beta chains below all came from one sample that was sequenced in a study of T cell repertoires in cytomegalovirus infection. TCRdb used MiXCR to reprocess the reads, holding one entry per CDR3 protein. Altogether some 920,000 distinct CDR3 sequences are present, around 32% being singletons, with the ten largest covering more than 13%. These receptors have no known antigen. The input for sequencing was cultured CD8+ T cells from PBMCs, taken from culture after CMV antigen stimulation. Receptors were obtained from a human donor in good health (CMV status not recorded). Some clones in this sample may be carry-over from other donors' samples.

This clonotype was seen repeatedly, ten times or more. The gene calls are TRBV7-9 and TRBJ1-2; D remains unclear. V lost 5 bases and J 2 bases, leaving 15 bases between the germline ends. Per germline, CDR1 SEHNR and CDR2 FQNEAQ (reference sequence). The CDR3 length is 15 residues. This CDR3 reads CASSPYMSKNYGYTF. As DNA, the CDR3 is TGTGCCAGCAGCCCATATATGAGCAAAAACTATGGCTACACCTTC.

The chain is built from TRBV5-1 and TRBJ1-4, with D perhaps TRBD1 (5 bases). Germline V gene sequence: CDR1 SGHRS, CDR2 YFSETQ. With 2 bases removed from V and 4 bases from J, the gap between germline ends came to 12 bases. The CDR3 is made up of 15 amino acids. The CDR3 region is CASSLEGRSNEKLFF. The DNA for the CDR3 is TGCGCCAGCAGCTTAGAGGGACGGAGTAATGAAAAACTGTTTTTT. The entire variable domain, with the rest obtained from reference TRBV5-1 and TRBJ1-4, is as follows: KAGVTQTPRYLIKTRGQQVTLSCSPISGHRSVSWYQQTPGQGLQFLFEYFSETQRNKGNFPGRFSGRQFSNSRSEMNVSTLELGDSALYLCASSLEGRSNEKLFFGSGTQLSVL.

As concerns this clonotype: This could be a read error, since a much larger clone is one nucleotide away. The DNA of the CDR3 is TGTGCCAGCAGCTCTCCGGGCGAAGGTGCGGAGGAAAAACTGTTTTTT. This encodes CASSSPGEGAEEKLFF. V is TRBV7-2 and J is TRBJ1-4; D remains ambiguous. Germline V gene lookup returns CDR1 SGHTA and CDR2 FQGNSA. The CDR3 covers 16 residues. V was pared by 4 bases and J by 8 bases, with 20 bases between.

V usage is TRBV7-9 and J usage is TRBJ2-3; D possibly corresponds to TRBD2 (5 bases). Germline V lookup: CDR1 SEHNR, CDR2 FQNEAQ (reference sequence). This CDR3 spans 15 amino acids. Trimming removed 6 bases at V and 4 bases at J, with 17 bases between. The CDR3 is CASSQAAPRPDTQYF. DNA of the CDR3: TGTGCCAGCAGTCAAGCGGCTCCCCGGCCAGATACGCAGTATTTT. Supplemented by reference TRBV7-9 and TRBJ2-3, the full variable domain reads DTGVSQNPRHKITKRGQNVTFRCDPISEHNRLYWYRQTLGQGPEFLTYFQNEAQLEKSRLLSDRFSAERPKGSFSTLEIQRTEQGDSAMYLCASSQAAPRPDTQYFGPGTRLTVL.

This clonotype was counted only a few times. The V call is TRBV10-3, the J call TRBJ1-1, with D hard to call. This CDR3 is 15 amino acids long. Germline lookup yields CDR1 ENHRY and CDR2 SYGVKD. The V gene lost 4 bases and the J gene lost 1 base, with 13 bases spanning the gap. CDR3 in amino acids: CAISGTLRGNTEAFF. DNA of the CDR3: TGTGCCATCAGTGGGACCTTACGTGGGAACACTGAAGCTTTCTTT.

V usage is TRBV15 and J usage is TRBJ2-2, with D perhaps matching TRBD1 or TRBD2 (5 bases each). From germline, CDR1 is LNHNV and CDR2 YYDKDF (reference sequence). Trimming took 8 bases from V and 6 from J, leaving 13 bases between them. This CDR3 comprises 13 residues. CDR3 DNA: TGTGCCACCTTCGGACGGGGCGCCGGGGAGCTGTTTTTT. Translated: CATFGRGAGELFF.

This clonotype was detected only a few times. The CDR3 DNA follows: TGTGCCAGCAGTCCCAACTGGGGCAGCCAAGAGACCCAGTACTTC. This gives the protein CASSPNWGSQETQYF. The chain combines TRBV11-2 with TRBJ2-5; weak D call: TRBD1 (5 bases). The CDR3 has 15 residues. Trimming pared 6 bases from V and 1 base from J, leaving 15 bases between. Germline V gene sequence: CDR1 SGHAT, CDR2 FQNNGV.

The V gene is TRBV20-1, the J gene TRBJ2-1, with D unclear. Germline V lookup: CDR1 DFQATT, CDR2 SNEGSKA (reference sequence). Trimming removed 6 bases from V and 9 bases from J, with 9 bases in between. The CDR3 spans 10 residues. Written as DNA, the CDR3 is TGCAGTGCCGCCCCGGCTGAGCAGTTCTTC. Its translation is CSAAPAEQFF.

The chain links TRBV20-1 to TRBJ2-7; a weak D match, TRBD1 (6 bases). The CDR3 covers 15 residues. CDR1 is DFQATT, CDR2 SNEGSKA, per germline (reference sequence). V shed 0 bases and J shed 0 bases, with 12 bases lying between them. The CDR3 sequence is CSARDAGTSSYEQYF. In DNA, the CDR3 is TGCAGTGCTAGAGATGCTGGGACAAGCTCCTACGAGCAGTACTTC.

This clonotype was detected a few times. The chain carries TRBV6-5 and TRBJ1-4; 8 nucleotides agree with TRBD1. The CDR3 totals 14 residues. V shed 2 bases and J 8 bases; nucleotides not matched to a gene: 4. Germline V gene sequence: CDR1 MNHEY, CDR2 SVGAGI. CDR3 protein: CASSYAGGLEKLFF. The CDR3 nucleotides read TGTGCCAGCAGTTACGCAGGGGGCTTAGAAAAACTGTTTTTT.

This clonotype was picked up a small number of times. The chain recombines TRBV6-2 or TRBV6-3 with TRBJ2-7; D is possibly TRBD1 (5 bases). Germline values: CDR1 MNHEY, CDR2 SVGEGT. Between the trimmed V and J ends, which lost 5 bases and 3 bases, there was a span of 11 bases. The CDR3 sequence is 13 residues long. As DNA, the CDR3 is TGTGCCAGCAGTGCAGAAAGGGGCTACGAGCAGTACGTC. This translates into CASSAERGYEQYV.

This chain joins TRBV7-9 and TRBJ1-2; TRBD1 matches at 10 bases. CDR3 length: 14 amino acids. Germline lookup yields CDR1 SEHNR and CDR2 FQNEAQ (reference sequence). The V segment lost 8 bases and the J segment 2 bases; nucleotides outside the gene matches: 5. The CDR3 bases are TGTGCCAGCCGTGGGACAGGGGTCAACTATGGCTACACCTTC. Protein: CASRGTGVNYGYTF.

The CDR3 DNA reads as TGTGCCAGTAGTATTGAAGGGTTGTACGATGAAAAACTGTTTTTT. Its translation is CASSIEGLYDEKLFF. The J gene is TRBJ1-4, the V gene TRBV19; D call uncertain. This CDR3 has 15 residues. V was shortened by 3 bases and J by 6 bases, with 14 bases between the two germline ends. Germline V gene sequence: CDR1 LNHDA, CDR2 SQIVND (reference sequence).

This clonotype was observed many times. The chain links TRBV7-9 to TRBJ1-1, with D maybe TRBD1 (6 bases). The germline V gene encodes CDR1 SEHNR and CDR2 FQNEAQ (reference sequence). CDR3 length equals 15 residues. The V and J ends lost 5 bases and 5 bases respectively, with 18 bases between them. DNA of the CDR3: TGTGCCAGCAGCCGCTTCGAGGGGGAAGAAACTGAAGCTTTCTTT. Translated: CASSRFEGEETEAFF. The entire variable domain, with the rest obtained from reference TRBV7-9 and TRBJ1-1, is as follows: DTGVSQNPRHKITKRGQNVTFRCDPISEHNRLYWYRQTLGQGPEFLTYFQNEAQLEKSRLLSDRFSAERPKGSFSTLEIQRTEQGDSAMYLCASSRFEGEETEAFFGQGTRLTVV.

V is TRBV24-1 and J is TRBJ2-3; D gene unclear. V was pared by 2 bases and J by 3 bases, with 2 bases between. The CDR3 sequence is 12 residues long. Germline assignment: CDR1 KGHDR and CDR2 SFDVKD. The CDR3 DNA follows: TGTGCCACCAGTGATTGGACAGATACGCAGTATTTT. It translates to CATSDWTDTQYF.

The table lists this clonotype with a few counts. The genes are TRBV2 and TRBJ1-1, with D uncertain. V was trimmed by 10 bases and J by 4 bases, leaving 16 bases between them. CDR1 SNHLY and CDR2 FYNNEI come from the germline V gene. There are 13 residues in the CDR3. In DNA, the CDR3 is TGTGCCACCCTGGAAGGGCTGAGCACTGAAGCTTTCTTT. Amino acids: CATLEGLSTEAFF.